What follows is one T cell receptor (beta chain) and its context. It was with 60 Vbeta and 13 Jbeta primers that the PCR ran. The repertoire was sequenced with immunoSEQ multiplex PCR; TCRdb's copy has only in-frame clones and lacks some. The sample holds 220,000 or so clones, about 77% seen once. The sample is drawn from a study of cytomegalovirus exposure and HLA in healthy donors. The V gene's germline CDR1 is SGHRS and CDR2 YFSETQ. CDR3 length: 16 residues. V lost 5 bases to trimming and J lost 5 bases; unmatched junction nucleotides: 16. The chain is built from TRBV5-1 and TRBJ2-7; the match to TRBD2 covers 7 bases. The sample taken for sequencing was PBMCs. This TCR came from a woman in her twenties or thirties in good health and CMV-seronegative. The CDR3 bases are TGCGCCAGCAGTCTGGGCCCCTGGACTAGTGGGGACGAGCAGTACTTC. Its translation is CASSLGPWTSGDEQYF.